Listed below are T cell receptor beta chains from one sample, sequenced in a study of cytomegalovirus exposure and HLA in healthy donors. The protocol was immunoSEQ multiplex PCR, while the TCRdb copy is restricted to in-frame clones and leaves out a portion. The data contain about 93,000 clones, 82% of them singletons. Sequencing input: PBMCs. These receptors came from a man over 45 in good health and CMV-seronegative. Both conserved end residues are part of each CDR3. A D gene is named only where the DNA matches it firmly. Size values are once, few and many counts, or a class for expanded clones, and some rows have none.

cdr3_aa cdr3_nt j_call clone_size v_call d_call
CASRFGLAGALGSYNEQFF TGTGCCAGCAGATTCGGACTAGCGGGAGCTCTGGGGTCCTACAATGAGCAGTTCTTC TRBJ2-1 - TRBV28 TRBD2
CASSEWGSSGANYEQYF TGTGCCAGCAGCGAATGGGGCTCTAGCGGAGCCAACTACGAGCAGTACTTC TRBJ2-7 - TRBV28 TRBD2
CASSFGGARLNEQFF TGTGCCAGCAGCTTCGGGGGGGCGCGTCTGAATGAGCAGTTCTTC TRBJ2-1 few TRBV5-8 TRBD2
CASRSTGVRETQYF TGTGCCAGCAGGTCCACAGGGGTTCGAGAGACCCAGTACTTC TRBJ2-5 - TRBV2 TRBD1
CASSSTITGGVNQPQHF TGTGCCAGCAGCTCGACTATCACAGGGGGCGTAAATCAGCCCCAGCATTTT TRBJ1-5 - TRBV11-3 TRBD1
CASSFDRNTEAFF TGTGCCAGCAGTTTCGACAGGAACACTGAAGCTTTCTTT TRBJ1-1 - TRBV6-4 -
CASSESASQARQPQHF TGTGCCAGCAGTGAGAGCGCCTCCCAAGCCCGACAGCCCCAGCATTTT TRBJ1-5 few TRBV6-4 -
CSVGQGQNQPQHF TGCAGCGTTGGACAGGGTCAAAATCAGCCCCAGCATTTT TRBJ1-5 - TRBV29-1 TRBD1
CASSQDYGEYGYTF TGTGCCAGCAGCCAAGATTACGGGGAATATGGCTACACCTTC TRBJ1-2 - TRBV4-2 -
CATSRDREAFF TGTGCCACCAGCAGAGACAGGGAAGCTTTCTTT TRBJ1-1 once TRBV15 -
CASSLGGVSSEQYF TGTGCCAGCAGCTTGGGGGGGGTCTCGAGCGAGCAGTACTTC TRBJ2-7 once TRBV5-4 -
CASSLGGPTGDTQYF TGCGCCAGCAGCCTAGGGGGCCCCACGGGAGATACGCAGTATTTT TRBJ2-3 - TRBV5-1 TRBD1
CASSQSGGRAISSYNEQFF TGTGCCAGCAGCCAAAGTGGCGGGAGGGCGATTAGTTCCTACAATGAGCAGTTCTTC TRBJ2-1 - TRBV14 TRBD2
CSVGRGGEGEQFF TGCAGCGTTGGTCGGGGGGGCGAAGGTGAGCAGTTCTTC TRBJ2-1 - TRBV29-1 TRBD2
CASSPPDSQETQYF TGTGCCAGTAGCCCCCCGGACAGCCAAGAGACCCAGTACTTC TRBJ2-5 - TRBV19 -
CASSPRAGGTYNEQFF TGTGCCAGCAGCCCTCGAGCGGGAGGAACTTACAATGAGCAGTTCTTC TRBJ2-1 few TRBV5-6 TRBD2
CASSYRTGGGTEAFF TGTGCCAGCAGTTACCGGACAGGGGGGGGCACTGAAGCTTTCTTT TRBJ1-1 - TRBV6-5 TRBD1
CASSQERTSGYTDTQYF TGCGCCAGCAGCCAAGAGAGGACTAGCGGATACACAGATACGCAGTATTTT TRBJ2-3 - TRBV4-3 TRBD2
CASSLGQGGNTEAFF TGTGCCAGCAGCTTAGGACAGGGGGGGAACACTGAAGCTTTCTTT TRBJ1-1 - TRBV13 TRBD1
CSVGHANFYEQYF TGCAGCGTGGGACACGCGAACTTCTACGAGCAGTACTTC TRBJ2-7 - TRBV29-1 -
CASSHPIKPGQSSYEQYF TGTGCCAGCAGTCATCCGATCAAACCGGGACAAAGCTCCTACGAGCAGTACTTC TRBJ2-7 - TRBV28 -
CASSFYRGEGNQPQHF TGTGCCAGCAGTTTTTACAGGGGGGAGGGCAATCAGCCCCAGCATTTT TRBJ1-5 - TRBV27 TRBD1
CASTASSYNEQFF TGTGCCAGCACCGCTAGCTCCTACAATGAGCAGTTCTTC TRBJ2-1 medium-sized TRBV6-5 -
CASSQDSGSTETQYF TGTGCCAGCAGCCAAGACAGCGGCAGTACAGAGACCCAGTACTTC TRBJ2-5 once TRBV14 -
CASSWGTTSTDTQYF TGTGCCAGCAGTTGGGGGACAACTAGCACAGATACGCAGTATTTT TRBJ2-3 - TRBV27 -
CASSQRHYEQYF TGTGCCAGCAGCCAGAGGCACTACGAGCAGTACTTC TRBJ2-7 - TRBV11-2 -
CASSQERWYYEQYF TGCGCCAGCAGCCAAGAGAGGTGGTACTACGAGCAGTACTTC TRBJ2-7 - TRBV5-5 -
CASSSTGATEAFF TGTGCCAGCAGTTCCACAGGTGCCACTGAAGCTTTCTTT TRBJ1-1 - TRBV6-5 -
CASSSGTEGDEQFF TGCGCCAGCAGCTCCGGGACAGAGGGCGATGAGCAGTTCTTC TRBJ2-1 - TRBV5-1 TRBD1
CASSLDPGEGNIQYF TGTGCCAGCAGCTTGGATCCGGGAGAAGGAAACATTCAGTACTTC TRBJ2-4 - TRBV5-4 -
CASSLGAPYGYTF TGTGCCAGCAGTTTGGGGGCCCCCTATGGCTACACCTTC TRBJ1-2 - TRBV28 -
CASSPPGGHYGYTF TGTGCCAGCAGCCCCCCGGGAGGACACTATGGCTACACCTTC TRBJ1-2 - TRBV14 -
CASRDRESYGYTF TGTGCCAGCCGGGACAGGGAATCCTATGGCTACACCTTC TRBJ1-2 - TRBV9 TRBD1
CSVGLAGALPGELFF TGCAGCGTCGGGCTAGCGGGAGCCTTGCCTGGGGAGCTGTTTTTT TRBJ2-2 - TRBV29-1 TRBD2
CASSITDRGEQYF TGTGCCAGTAGTATAACGGACAGGGGCGAGCAGTACTTC TRBJ2-7 - TRBV19 TRBD1
CASSPDGAGKNIQYF TGTGCCAGCAGCCCCGACGGGGCGGGAAAGAACATTCAGTACTTC TRBJ2-4 - TRBV7-3 -
CASRGITGADTEAFF TGCGCCAGCAGGGGGATTACAGGGGCAGACACTGAAGCTTTCTTT TRBJ1-1 - TRBV5-1 TRBD1
CASSFETGGTEAFF TGTGCCAGCAGTTTCGAGACAGGGGGGACTGAAGCTTTCTTT TRBJ1-1 - TRBV28 TRBD1
CASSVGGGRTEAFF TGTGCCAGCAGCGTAGGCGGGGGCCGGACTGAAGCTTTCTTT TRBJ1-1 - TRBV9 -